This TCR beta chain was found in a study of early T cells in non-severe SARS-CoV-2 infection. Each cDNA molecule carried a unique molecular identifier. TCRdb ran MiXCR on the 5' RACE reads and lists one entry per CDR3 protein. This table has roughly 70,000 distinct CDR3 sequences, around 20% appearing once. This CDR3 region has 13 residues. V was clipped by 8 bases and J by 5 bases, with 15 bases between them. Germline CDR1 is MNHNY and CDR2 is SVGAGI (reference sequence). The receptor comes from an adult who was a healthcare worker with PCR-confirmed SARS-CoV-2 infection or an uninfected control (not recorded which). Sequencing used whole blood, obtained at baseline. This chain joins TRBV6-6 and TRBJ1-1; TRBD1 might be the D (5 bases). CDR3 in DNA: TGTGCCAGCTGGGACCGGGGATGGACTGAAGCTTTCTTT. Residues: CASWDRGWTEAFF.